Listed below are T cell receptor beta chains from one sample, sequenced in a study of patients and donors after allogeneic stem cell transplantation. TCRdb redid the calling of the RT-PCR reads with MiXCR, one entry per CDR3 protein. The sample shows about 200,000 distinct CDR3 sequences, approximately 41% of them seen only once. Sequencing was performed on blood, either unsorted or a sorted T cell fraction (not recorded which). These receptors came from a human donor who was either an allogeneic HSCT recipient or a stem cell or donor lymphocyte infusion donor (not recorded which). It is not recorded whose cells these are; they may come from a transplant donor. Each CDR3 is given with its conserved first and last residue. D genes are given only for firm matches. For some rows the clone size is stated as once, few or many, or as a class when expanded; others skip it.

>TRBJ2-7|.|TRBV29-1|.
TGCAGCGTTGCTAGCGCTTGGGAGCAGTACTTC
CSVASAWEQYF
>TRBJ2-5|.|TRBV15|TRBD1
TGTGCCACCAGCAGACCCCACAGGGGGAGGGAGACCCAGTACTTC
CATSRPHRGRETQYF
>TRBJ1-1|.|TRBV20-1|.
TGCAGTAGACTCCCCTTCCTCACTGAAGCTTTCTTT
CSRLPFLTEAFF
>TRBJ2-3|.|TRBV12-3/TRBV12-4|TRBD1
TGTGCCAGCAGTGCCGGGACAGGGGCGGCAGATACGCAGTATTTT
CASSAGTGAADTQYF
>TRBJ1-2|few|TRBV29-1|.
TGCAGCGTTGAAGAGAAGACAGGCTACTATGGCTACACCTTC
CSVEEKTGYYGYTF
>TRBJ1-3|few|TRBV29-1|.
TGCAGCGTTGAAGATCCGGGTTCTGGAAACACCATATATTTT
CSVEDPGSGNTIYF
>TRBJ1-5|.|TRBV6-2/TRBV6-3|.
TGTGCCAGCAGTATGGCCGGGGGAATTAGCAATCAGCCCCAGCATTTT
CASSMAGGISNQPQHF
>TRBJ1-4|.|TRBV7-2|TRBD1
TGTGCCAGCAGCCCCGACAGGGCGGGGGCGTTTATTTTT
CASSPDRAGAFIF
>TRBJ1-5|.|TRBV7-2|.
TGTGCCAGCAGCTTAGGTATGGGAATTAGCAATCAGCCCCAGCATTTT
CASSLGMGISNQPQHF
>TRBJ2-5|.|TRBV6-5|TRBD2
TGTGCCAGCAGTTACCGGGGGGGCAAGCAAGAGACCCAGTACTTC
CASSYRGGKQETQYF
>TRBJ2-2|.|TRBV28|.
TGTGCCAGCAAGTGGACCGCGAACACCGGGGAGCTGTTTTTT
CASKWTANTGELFF
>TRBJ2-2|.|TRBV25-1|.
TGTGCCAGCAGTGAAGTCGCTTTAGGGGAGCTGTTTTTT
CASSEVALGELFF
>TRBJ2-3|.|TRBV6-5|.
TGTGCCAGCAGTTACTCGGGACTCACGGGCGTTACAGATACGCAGTATTTT
CASSYSGLTGVTDTQYF
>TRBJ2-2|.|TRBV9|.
TGTGCCAGCAGCGTAGAGTTCGCCGGGGAGCTGTTTTTT
CASSVEFAGELFF
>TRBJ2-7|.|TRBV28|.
TGTGCCAGCAGTCCTCAGGGTGGTTTTTCCTACGAGCAGTACTTC
CASSPQGGFSYEQYF
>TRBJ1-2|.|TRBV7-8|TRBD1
TGTGCCAGCAGCACCGTAGGACAGGGTGACTATGGCTACACCTTC
CASSTVGQGDYGYTF
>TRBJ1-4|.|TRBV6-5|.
TGTGCCAGCAGTGACGATGACAGTAATGAAAAACTGTTTTTT
CASSDDDSNEKLFF
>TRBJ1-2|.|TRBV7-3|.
TGTGCCAGCAGCTTCGGGGGAGGGAAGGGCTACACCTTC
CASSFGGGKGYTF
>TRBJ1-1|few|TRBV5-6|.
TGTGCCAGCAGCTTGTTGGTAGTCAGGGGCAGATATAGGGACACTGAAGCTTTCTTT
CASSLLVVRGRYRDTEAFF
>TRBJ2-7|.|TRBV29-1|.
TGCAGCGTGGGGGTGGACACCGGGCATGGGGAGCAGTACTTC
CSVGVDTGHGEQYF
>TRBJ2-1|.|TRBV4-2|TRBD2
TGTGCCAGCAGCCAAGAAGAAGGCCCCGGGAGGGCCCACAATGAGCAGTTCTTC
CASSQEEGPGRAHNEQFF
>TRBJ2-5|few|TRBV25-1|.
TGTGCCAGCAGTGAATTGGAGGGAGGTAGGGAGACCCAGTACTTC
CASSELEGGRETQYF
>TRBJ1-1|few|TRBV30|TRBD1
TGTGCCTGGAGTAGGGGACAGCCCATGGGGACTGAAGCTTTCTTT
CAWSRGQPMGTEAFF
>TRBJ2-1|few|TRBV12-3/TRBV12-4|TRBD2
TGTGCCAGCAGCTCGCCGGTTCTAGCGGGCCTCTACAATGAGCAGTTCTTC
CASSSPVLAGLYNEQFF
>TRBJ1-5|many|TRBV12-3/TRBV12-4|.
TGTGCCAGCAGTTTAAATAGCAATCAGCCCCAGCATTTT
CASSLNSNQPQHF
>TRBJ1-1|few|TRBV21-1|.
TGTGCCAAGATGGGACAGGGCCAATGGGGAGCTTTCTTT
CAKMGQGQWGAFF
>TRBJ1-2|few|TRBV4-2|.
TGTGCCAGCAGCCAAGTAGACTATGGCTACACCTTC
CASSQVDYGYTF
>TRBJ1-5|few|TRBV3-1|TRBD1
TGTGCCAGCAGCCAAGGGACACAGGGGTATCAGCCCCAGCATTTT
CASSQGTQGYQPQHF
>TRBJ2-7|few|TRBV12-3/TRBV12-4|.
TGTGCCAGCAGTTTCGAAGCCTACGAGCAGTACTTC
CASSFEAYEQYF
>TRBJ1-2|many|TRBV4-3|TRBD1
TGCGCCAGCAGCCAAGGGACAGGGTATTACTATGGCTACACCTTC
CASSQGTGYYYGYTF
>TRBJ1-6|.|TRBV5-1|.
TGCGCCAGCAGCTTGGGACACACAGGGTTCGATAATTCACCCCTCCACTTT
CASSLGHTGFDNSPLHF
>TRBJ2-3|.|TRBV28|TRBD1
TGTGCCAGCAGTTTCGGACAGGACGGCACAGATACGCAGTATTTT
CASSFGQDGTDTQYF
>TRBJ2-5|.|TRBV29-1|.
TGCAGCGTCAATGACGGCTCGGAGACCCAGTACTTC
CSVNDGSETQYF
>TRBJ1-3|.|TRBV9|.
TGTGCCAGCAGCGAGGGGACGGGAAACACCATATATTTT
CASSEGTGNTIYF
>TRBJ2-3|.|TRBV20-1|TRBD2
TGCAGTGCTCTCGGGGTAGCGGGAAGCTCAGATACGCAGTATTTT
CSALGVAGSSDTQYF
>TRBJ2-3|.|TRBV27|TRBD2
TGTGCCAGCAGTTTCGGGACTATCTCAGATACGCAGTATTTT
CASSFGTISDTQYF
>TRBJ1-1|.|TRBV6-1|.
TGTGCCAGCAGCAAGACAAGTATGAACACTGAAGCTTTCTTT
CASSKTSMNTEAFF
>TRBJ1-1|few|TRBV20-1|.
TGCAGTGCTAGAGATTATACGACAGGGAACACTGAAGCTTTCTTT
CSARDYTTGNTEAFF
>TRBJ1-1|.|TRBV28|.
TGTGCCAGCAGCCACGGCTCCACTGAAGCTTTCTTT
CASSHGSTEAFF
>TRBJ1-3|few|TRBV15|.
TGTGCCACCAGCAGTACCACCACAGGGTCCGCTGGAAACACCATATATTTT
CATSSTTTGSAGNTIYF
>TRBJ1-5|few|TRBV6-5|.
TGTGCCAGCAGTTATAGTGGGGGTACTCAGCCCCAGCATTTT
CASSYSGGTQPQHF
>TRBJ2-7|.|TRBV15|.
TGTGCCACCAGCAGAGTAGTGGTACTTCCAGAGGATCTCGAGCAGTACTTC
CATSRVVVLPEDLEQYF
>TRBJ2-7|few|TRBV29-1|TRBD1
TGCAGCGTTGCTCAGACAGGGCTCTACGAGCAGTACTTC
CSVAQTGLYEQYF
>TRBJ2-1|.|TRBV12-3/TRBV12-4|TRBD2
TGTGCCAGCAGCACTAGCGGGAGGACCAATGAGCAGTTCTTC
CASSTSGRTNEQFF
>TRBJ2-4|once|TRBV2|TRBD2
TGTGCCACGGCCCTAGCGGGAGTCCAAAACATTCAGTACTTC
CATALAGVQNIQYF
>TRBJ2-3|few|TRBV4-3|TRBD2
TGCGCCAGCAGCCAAGGGACTAGCGGGAGCACAGATACGCAGTATTTT
CASSQGTSGSTDTQYF
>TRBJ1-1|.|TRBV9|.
TGTGCCAGCAGCGTGCAGGGGAGGGGGACTGAAGCTTTCTTT
CASSVQGRGTEAFF